This is a list of T cell receptor beta chains from one sample in a study of blood T cell repertoires in COVID-19. The data were produced by immunoSEQ multiplex PCR, yet TCRdb's version contains in-frame clones alone and is incomplete. The table shows 250,000 to 350,000 clones, with more than 75% occurring only once. Sequenced: peripheral blood. These receptors were obtained from a woman in her twenties or thirties who had recovered from COVID-19. Both conserved end residues are trimmed from each CDR3. The order of the fields is V gene, D gene, J gene, CDR3 protein. The D gene is left open where the match is weak.

v_call: TRBV19; d_call: TRBD1; j_call: TRBJ1-5; cdr3_aa: ASRLDREAEQPQH
v_call: TRBV5-1; d_call: TRBD1; j_call: TRBJ2-7; cdr3_aa: ASSLNRGEQY
v_call: TRBV3-1/TRBV3-2; d_call: TRBD1; j_call: TRBJ2-5; cdr3_aa: ASSLMDRKETQY
v_call: TRBV18; d_call: TRBD2; j_call: TRBJ2-3; cdr3_aa: ASSPLAGGSTQY
v_call: TRBV9; d_call: TRBD2; j_call: TRBJ2-7; cdr3_aa: ASNVSGSTYEQY
v_call: TRBV11-2; d_call: NA; j_call: TRBJ2-1; cdr3_aa: ASSYGGPYNEQF
v_call: TRBV27; d_call: TRBD2; j_call: TRBJ2-1; cdr3_aa: ASSPGGGSGSDEQF
v_call: TRBV11-2; d_call: NA; j_call: TRBJ1-5; cdr3_aa: ASSLVADQPQH
v_call: TRBV7-9; d_call: NA; j_call: TRBJ2-5; cdr3_aa: ASSFKGAAETQY
v_call: TRBV7-9; d_call: NA; j_call: TRBJ2-2; cdr3_aa: ASLRAITGELF
v_call: TRBV18; d_call: TRBD2; j_call: TRBJ2-3; cdr3_aa: ASSRDRLAGGRTDTQY
v_call: TRBV5-1; d_call: NA; j_call: TRBJ2-3; cdr3_aa: ASSQASDTQY
v_call: TRBV7-3; d_call: TRBD2; j_call: TRBJ2-2; cdr3_aa: ASSLQGGRGGGELF
v_call: TRBV2; d_call: NA; j_call: TRBJ2-1; cdr3_aa: ASSEIGVYNEQF
v_call: TRBV5-1; d_call: TRBD1; j_call: TRBJ2-2; cdr3_aa: ASATGTGRTGELF
v_call: TRBV5-4; d_call: NA; j_call: TRBJ1-1; cdr3_aa: ASSLGRGAGTEAF
v_call: TRBV5-4; d_call: NA; j_call: TRBJ1-3; cdr3_aa: ASGYTGTGNTIY
v_call: TRBV11-2; d_call: NA; j_call: TRBJ2-3; cdr3_aa: ASSLSSGRWDTQY
v_call: TRBV5-1; d_call: NA; j_call: TRBJ1-1; cdr3_aa: ASSLRVLGTLNTEAF
v_call: TRBV29-1; d_call: NA; j_call: TRBJ2-1; cdr3_aa: SVFVNEQF
v_call: TRBV3-1/TRBV3-2; d_call: NA; j_call: TRBJ2-3; cdr3_aa: ASSLMSPGEADTQY
v_call: TRBV25-1; d_call: NA; j_call: TRBJ2-1; cdr3_aa: ASSEYWTPFNEQF
v_call: TRBV29-1; d_call: TRBD2; j_call: TRBJ2-1; cdr3_aa: SSWAGTSGMGEQF
v_call: TRBV15; d_call: NA; j_call: TRBJ1-6; cdr3_aa: ATSRGDSYNSPLH
v_call: TRBV5-6; d_call: NA; j_call: TRBJ2-7; cdr3_aa: ASSAYSYEQY
v_call: TRBV5-1; d_call: TRBD2; j_call: TRBJ2-7; cdr3_aa: ASSLTSGGGYEQY